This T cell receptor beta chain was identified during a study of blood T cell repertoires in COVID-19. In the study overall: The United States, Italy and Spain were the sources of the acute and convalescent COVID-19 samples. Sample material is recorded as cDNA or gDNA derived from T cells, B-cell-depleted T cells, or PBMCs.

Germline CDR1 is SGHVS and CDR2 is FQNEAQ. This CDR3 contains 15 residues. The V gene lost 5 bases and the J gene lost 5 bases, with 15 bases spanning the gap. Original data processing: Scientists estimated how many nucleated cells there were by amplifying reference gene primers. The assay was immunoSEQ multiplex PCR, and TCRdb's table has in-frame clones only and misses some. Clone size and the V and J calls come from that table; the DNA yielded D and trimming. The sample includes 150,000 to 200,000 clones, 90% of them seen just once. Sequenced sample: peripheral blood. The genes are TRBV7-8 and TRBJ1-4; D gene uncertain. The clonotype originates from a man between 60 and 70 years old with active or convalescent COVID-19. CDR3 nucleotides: TGTGCCAGCAGCCCCACCCACCGGGAAAATGAAAAACTGTTTTTT. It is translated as CASSPTHRENEKLFF.